The present entry profiles one T cell receptor beta chain with its context. What it recognizes is unknown. The CDR3 is 14 residues long. The ends were cut back, 5 bases at V and 10 bases at J, with 18 bases in the middle. Germline lookup yields CDR1 SGHTA and CDR2 FQGNSA. The data were taken from a study of T cell responses to AZD1222 COVID-19 vaccine. General study results and limits: Females made up more of the donors, who were largely white British, and clonal diversity may have come out too low.

TCRdb's copy holds only in-frame clones and misses some; the assay was immunoSEQ multiplex PCR. The data show tens of thousands of clones, with more than 75% seen just once and more than 8.5% held by the top ten. The rearrangement uses TRBV7-2 and TRBJ1-5; no clear D. The material was peripheral blood, obtained on day 0 of AZD1222 vaccination. The receptor was isolated from an adult in good health. The DNA for the CDR3 is TGTGCCAGCAGCGCCCGGCCCCTTCAGAACCCCCAGCATTTT. This codes for CASSARPLQNPQHF.